This T cell receptor (beta chain) came from a study of blood T cell repertoires in COVID-19. The CDR3 contains 15 residues. Germline assignment: CDR1 SGHRS and CDR2 YFSETQ. V was pared by 7 bases and J by 0 bases, with 14 bases between. Clones were read by immunoSEQ multiplex PCR, and TCRdb kept only the in-frame ones, dropping some. The sample consists of about 260,000 clones, roughly 88% of them appearing once. This TCR came from a human donor in a cohort sampled during active COVID-19. The chain couples TRBV5-1 to TRBJ1-3, with unresolved D. The sequenced material came from peripheral blood. The CDR3 DNA sequence: TGCGCCAGCGCGCTTGCGGAGTACTCTGGAAACACCATATATTTT. Protein sequence: CASALAEYSGNTIYF.